This T cell receptor beta chain derives from a study of cytomegalovirus exposure and HLA in healthy donors. The study, taken as a whole, reports: A later analysis linked a missense DCLRE1C variant to TCR beta V- and J-gene trimming.

PCR involved 60 Vbeta and 13 Jbeta primers. Sequenced by immunoSEQ multiplex PCR; TCRdb stores in-frame clones only, minus some. Here the sample spans roughly 200,000 clones, roughly 80% being singletons. About this clone: Its target is unknown.

The CDR3 consists of 17 residues. The source material was PBMCs. This sequence was found in a man aged 55 to 70 in good health and CMV-seronegative. The V gene is TRBV21-1, the J gene TRBJ1-1; the DNA was not compared with TRBD1, the D call given in the table. TRBV21-1 is termed a pseudogene. The CDR3 DNA follows: TGTGCCAGCAGAGAGAACAACCGGACATACATGAACACTGAAGCTTTCTTT. This encodes CASRENNRTYMNTEAFF.